Below are 3 T cell receptor beta chains sequenced from a single sample in a study of prognosis after radiotherapy for stage I lung cancer. Amplification of TCR beta CDR3 from genomic DNA used two-round multiplex PCR. For every TRBV and TRBJ gene, a specific primer was used in first-round PCR. Each CDR3 protein gets one entry after TCRdb re-called the multiplex PCR reads with MiXCR. The table has about 30,000 distinct CDR3 sequences, around 30% seen once. The specimen was PBMCs, collected before or after stereotactic body radiation therapy (not recorded which). The receptors were gathered from a donor over 45 with non-small cell lung cancer.

V usage is TRBV7-9 and J usage is TRBJ2-7; perhaps TRBD1 as D (7 bases). CDR1 and CDR2 (germline): SEHNR, FQNEAQ (reference sequence). CDR3 length: 19 amino acids. Between the trimmed V and J ends, which lost 2 bases and 2 bases, there was a span of 25 bases. The chain's CDR3 is CASSLRRGREGIWAYEQYF. The CDR3 nucleotides read TGTGCCAGCAGCTTACGGAGGGGGCGTGAGGGCATTTGGGCCTACGAGCAGTACTTC.

This clonotype has a count of ten or more. The chain joins TRBV7-8 to TRBJ2-7; D unclear. V gave up 1 base and J gave up 2 bases, with 12 bases separating them. CDR1 is SGHVS, CDR2 FQNEAQ, per germline. The CDR3 sequence is 15 residues long. The CDR3 DNA reads as TGTGCCAGCAGCTTAGGGGCAGGCGTCGCCTACGAGCAGTACTTC. Protein sequence: CASSLGAGVAYEQYF.

This chain links TRBV2 with TRBJ2-7; tentatively, D is TRBD2 (6 bases). V lost 3 bases and J lost 4, with 16 bases in between. This CDR3 region has 15 residues. CDR1 is SNHLY, CDR2 FYNNEI, per germline. Here the CDR3 reads CASSDGTAGKYEQYF. The CDR3 nucleotides read TGTGCCAGCAGTGACGGGACGGCGGGGAAGTACGAGCAGTACTTC.